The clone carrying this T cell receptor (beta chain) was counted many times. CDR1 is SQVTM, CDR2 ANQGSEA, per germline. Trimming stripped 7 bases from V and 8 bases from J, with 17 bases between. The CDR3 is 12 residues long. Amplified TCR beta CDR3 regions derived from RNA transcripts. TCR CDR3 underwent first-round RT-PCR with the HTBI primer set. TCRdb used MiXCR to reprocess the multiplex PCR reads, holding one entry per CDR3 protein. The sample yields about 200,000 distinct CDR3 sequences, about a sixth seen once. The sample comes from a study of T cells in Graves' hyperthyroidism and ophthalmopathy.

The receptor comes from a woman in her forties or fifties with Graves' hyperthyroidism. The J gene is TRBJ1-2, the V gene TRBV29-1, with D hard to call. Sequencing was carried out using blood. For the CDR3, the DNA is TGCAGCGACCTCAAGAGCCCCGCCGGCTACACCTTC. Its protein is CSDLKSPAGYTF.